The 14 T cell receptor beta chains below come from one sample, sequenced in a study of T cells in Graves' hyperthyroidism and ophthalmopathy. Researchers amplified the TCR beta CDR3 regions from RNA transcripts. An initial round of RT-PCR targeting the TCR CDR3 relied on the HTBI primer set. TCRdb redid the calling of the multiplex PCR reads with MiXCR, one entry per CDR3 protein. Of around 560,000 distinct CDR3 sequences listed, roughly 17% were seen once; the top ten hold 18%. Sequenced: blood. The receptors were gathered from a woman aged 18-35 years with Graves' hyperthyroidism.

This sequence joins TRBV15 and TRBJ2-7, with 8 positions matching TRBD1. CDR3 length: 15 residues. Germline-derived CDR1 and CDR2 are LNHNV and YYDKDF (reference sequence). V lost 1 base, J lost 2 bases, and 4 bases stayed unmatched. CDR3 sequence reads: CATSRGWGQAYEQYF. The CDR3, as DNA: TGTGCCACCAGCAGAGGATGGGGACAGGCCTACGAGCAGTACTTC.

The rearrangement links TRBV27 to TRBJ2-2; 7 bases line up with TRBD2. Trimming took 1 base from V and 4 from J; bases not matched to a gene: 9. This CDR3 spans 17 amino acids. Looked up from germline, CDR1 is MNHEY and CDR2 is SMNVEV (reference sequence). The CDR3 region is CASSLLLGASGTGELFF. CDR3 sequence (DNA): TGTGCCAGCAGTTTATTACTCGGGGCTAGCGGCACCGGGGAGCTGTTTTTT.

This clonotype was counted at least ten times. This chain connects TRBV11-2 to TRBJ1-6; D not certain. The germline gives CDR1 SGHAT, CDR2 FQNNGV. Trimming cost V 1 base and J 10 bases, with 8 bases left between them. This CDR3 region has 13 residues. The CDR3 reads CASSLGPNSPLHF. The CDR3 DNA sequence: TGTGCCAGCAGCTTAGGACCGAACTCACCCCTCCACTTT. Variable domain in full (rest from reference TRBV11-2 and TRBJ1-6): EAGVAQSPRYKIIEKRQSVAFWCNPISGHATLYWYQQILGQGPKLLIQFQNNGVVDDSQLPKDRFSAERLKGVDSTLKIQPAKLEDSAVYLCASSLGPNSPLHFGNGTRLTVT.

There are many counts of this clonotype. The chain uses TRBV7-8 and TRBJ2-3, with 15 bases fitting TRBD2. Germline V gene sequence: CDR1 SGHVS, CDR2 FQNEAQ. The CDR3 loop spans 20 amino acids. V was clipped by 2 bases and J by 1 base; unmatched bases: 10. CDR3 DNA sequence: TGTGCCAGCAGCTTATTCCGCGGGACTAGCGGGAGGAGGCGCACAGATACGCAGTATTTT. Amino acid sequence: CASSLFRGTSGRRRTDTQYF.

The chain recombines TRBV3-1 with TRBJ2-1; possibly TRBD2 for D (6 bases). The CDR3 spans 16 residues. Germline V gene data show CDR1 as LGHDT and CDR2 as YNNKEL (reference sequence). V was clipped by 4 bases and J by 6 bases, with 19 bases between them. The CDR3 sequence is CASSLYGRRPSNEQFF. The CDR3 bases are TGTGCCAGCAGCCTTTACGGGAGACGACCTAGCAATGAGCAGTTCTTC.

This chain links TRBV19 with TRBJ1-5; D is uncertain. CDR3 length: 14 amino acids. Trimming cost V 3 bases and J 6 bases, with 12 bases left between them. CDR1 and CDR2 (germline): LNHDA, SQIVND (reference sequence). The CDR3 loop is CASSIDGEGQPQHF. For the CDR3, the DNA is TGTGCCAGTAGTATCGACGGGGAGGGTCAGCCCCAGCATTTT.

At least ten counts were recorded for this clonotype. The genes are TRBV6-1 and TRBJ2-5; 8 nucleotides match TRBD2. Germline values: CDR1 MNHNS, CDR2 SASEGT. CDR3 size: 15 residues. The junction had 11 bases not matched to a gene; V was cut back by 6 bases and J by 5 bases. The CDR3 reads CASSRTSWGAETQYF. The CDR3 DNA sequence: TGTGCCAGCAGCCGGACTAGCTGGGGGGCGGAGACCCAGTACTTC.

This clonotype was observed at least ten times. V is TRBV5-1 and J is TRBJ2-3; D not certain. V was clipped by 4 bases and J by 4 bases, with 13 bases between them. Germline V gene sequence: CDR1 SGHRS, CDR2 YFSETQ. CDR3 length equals 14 residues. The chain's CDR3 is CASSRKGQPDTQYF. The CDR3 region has the DNA TGCGCCAGCAGCCGGAAGGGTCAGCCAGATACGCAGTATTTT. The full variable domain, completed using reference TRBV5-1 and TRBJ2-3, is KAGVTQTPRYLIKTRGQQVTLSCSPISGHRSVSWYQQTPGQGLQFLFEYFSETQRNKGNFPGRFSGRQFSNSRSEMNVSTLELGDSALYLCASSRKGQPDTQYFGPGTRLTVL.

This clonotype has ten or more counts. This chain connects TRBV5-1 to TRBJ2-7; TRBD1 might be the D (6 bases). CDR3 length: 15 amino acids. From germline, CDR1 is SGHRS and CDR2 YFSETQ. V was cut by 4 bases and J by 6 bases, with 20 bases left in between. Here the CDR3 reads CASSADSLSYFEQYF. CDR3 nucleotides: TGCGCCAGCAGCGCGGACAGTCTCTCCTATTTCGAGCAGTACTTC.

The chain has TRBV12-5 and TRBJ1-5, with a weak D call TRBD1 (6 bases). Trimming left V 2 bases short and J 2 bases short, with 16 bases between. Per germline, CDR1 LGHNT and CDR2 FRNRAP. This CDR3 is built from 17 residues. CDR3 sequence reads: CASGLYLGQFGNQPQHF. The DNA of the CDR3 is TGTGCTAGTGGTTTGTACCTAGGACAGTTTGGCAATCAGCCCCAGCATTTT.

This clonotype turned up a few times. The chain uses TRBV28 and TRBJ2-5, with 7 bases matching TRBD2. The CDR3 has 14 amino acids. Looked up from germline, CDR1 is MDHEN and CDR2 is SYDVKM. J was trimmed by 1 base and V by 8 bases; bases with no gene match: 7. The CDR3 nucleotides read TGTGCCAGCGGTTGGCGGGAGACCCAAGAGACCCAGTACTTC. The encoded protein is CASGWRETQETQYF.

The chain is built from TRBV6-9 and TRBJ1-5, with D perhaps TRBD1 (5 bases). The ends were cut back, 3 bases at V and 10 bases at J, with 22 bases in the middle. The CDR3 loop spans 16 amino acids. Germline assignment: CDR1 MNHGY and CDR2 SVAAGI. In DNA form, the CDR3 reads TGTGCCAGCAGTTACTCGAAAGGGGCAGGGTTGTTACCCCAGCATTTT. It encodes CASSYSKGAGLLPQHF.

The rearrangement links TRBV6-1 to TRBJ1-6, with 9 positions matching TRBD1. The V gene end was trimmed by 11 bases and the J gene end by 7 bases; junction bases not matched to a gene: 15. Germline V lookup: CDR1 MNHNS, CDR2 SASEGT. The CDR3 length is 16 residues. The CDR3 sequence is CAARSGTGNPNSPLHF. CDR3 coding DNA: TGTGCCGCCCGATCCGGGACAGGGAATCCGAATTCACCCCTCCACTTT.

The J gene is TRBJ1-5, the V gene TRBV15; the match to TRBD1 covers 9 bases. Germline assignment: CDR1 LNHNV and CDR2 YYDKDF (reference sequence). The CDR3 loop spans 14 amino acids. The junction had 8 bases not matched to a gene; V was cut back by 7 bases and J by 7 bases. CDR3 amino acids: CATNGRQGGQPQHF. The CDR3 nucleotides are TGTGCCACCAACGGTAGACAGGGGGGACAGCCCCAGCATTTT.